This record looks at one T cell receptor beta chain sequence and its context. The source of the sample is a study of CD8 T cells in Susac syndrome. When the RNA was reverse transcribed, random hexamers were used with an input of about 0.45 to 1 ug. Each CDR3 protein is one row after TCRdb ran MiXCR on the immunoSEQ multiplex PCR reads. This table has tens of thousands of distinct CDR3 sequences, 93% appearing once. The CDR3 loop spans 13 amino acids. Per the germline V gene, CDR1 is MDHEN and CDR2 is SYDVKM. With 11 bases clipped from V and 2 bases from J, the junction kept 9 bases outside the gene matches.

The chain couples TRBV28 to TRBJ2-7; 7 bases fit TRBD2. The TCR was taken from a human donor in good health. The sample taken for sequencing was CD8+ T cells from PBMCs. CDR3 coding DNA: TGTGCCTCCACGCGGGGGATTACCTACGAGCAGTACTTC. Translated, it gives CASTRGITYEQYF. Variable domain in full (rest from reference TRBV28 and TRBJ2-7): DVKVTQSSRYLVKRTGEKVFLECVQDMDHENMFWYRQDPGLGLRLIYFSYDVKMKEKGDIPEGYSVSREKKERFSLILESASTNQTSMYLCASTRGITYEQYFGPGTRLTVT.